This entry is about one TCR beta chain. Its antigen is not known. The sample originates from a study of T-cell memory formation after mild COVID-19. Looked up from germline, CDR1 is LGHDT and CDR2 is YNNKEL (reference sequence). This CDR3 region has 15 residues. V was cut by 5 bases and J by 3 bases, with 15 bases left in between. Study observations and caveats: CD4+ contracting clones lay mainly in CM and EM, CD8+ ones in EMRA. Pre-infection memory carried some responding clones, suggesting that cross-reactive memory joined.

Sample barcodes and UMIs were carried by the TCR alpha and TCR beta cDNA libraries that 5'RACE generated with constant-segment primers. MiXCR, run by TCRdb on the 5' RACE reads, gives a single entry per CDR3 protein. This repertoire shows more than 150,000 distinct CDR3 sequences, approximately 17% found once; its top ten account for under 4.5%. The chain uses TRBV3-1 and TRBJ2-3; weak D call: TRBD2 (5 bases). Sequenced input: PBMCs or a T cell subset sorted from them (not recorded which). The receptor comes from a young man who had mild COVID-19 (a few samples of this study predate the infection). Cell type and time point are not known. CDR3 sequence reads: CASSARSPGTDTQYF. For the CDR3, the DNA is TGTGCCAGCAGCGCAAGAAGCCCGGGAACAGATACGCAGTATTTT.